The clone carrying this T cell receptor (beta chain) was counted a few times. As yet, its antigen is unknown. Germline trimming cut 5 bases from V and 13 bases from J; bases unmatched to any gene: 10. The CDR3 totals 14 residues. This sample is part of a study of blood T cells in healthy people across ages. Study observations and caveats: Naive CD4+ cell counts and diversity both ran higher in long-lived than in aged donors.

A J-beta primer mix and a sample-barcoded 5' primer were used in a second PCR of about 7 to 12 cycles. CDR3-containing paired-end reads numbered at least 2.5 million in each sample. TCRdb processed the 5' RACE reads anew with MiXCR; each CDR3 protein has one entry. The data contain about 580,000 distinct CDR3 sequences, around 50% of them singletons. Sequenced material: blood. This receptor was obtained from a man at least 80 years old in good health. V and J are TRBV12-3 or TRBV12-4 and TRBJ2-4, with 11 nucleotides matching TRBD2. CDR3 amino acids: CASSPTSGSSEQYF. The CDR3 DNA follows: TGTGCCAGCAGTCCTACTAGCGGGAGTAGTGAGCAGTACTTC.